This is a list of T cell receptor beta chains from one sample in a study of blood T cells in healthy people across ages. From the 5' RACE reads, TCRdb called clonotypes with MiXCR, one entry per CDR3 protein. The sample holds 800,000 to 950,000 distinct CDR3 sequences, 25% to 35% seen once. These data were also reused for a study on T cells of mothers and their children.

The sample consisted of blood. Receptors were obtained from a woman aged 40 to 50 in good health. CDR3s include the opening cysteine and the closing phenylalanine or tryptophan. Each record gives: V gene, D gene, J gene, clone size, CDR3 DNA, CDR3 protein. D genes are given only for firm matches. Clone sizes are given selectively: once, few, many, or a class where the clone is expanded.

>TRBV29-1|.|TRBJ1-5|many
TGCAGCGTAAAGAAGGGGACAAATCAGCCCCAGCATTTT
CSVKKGTNQPQHF
>TRBV20-1|.|TRBJ1-2|few
TGCAGTGCATACGGGACGGCCTATGGCTACACCTTC
CSAYGTAYGYTF
>TRBV28|TRBD2|TRBJ2-1|once
TGTGCCAGCAGTTCCGCTAGCGGTGGAGGGAGTAATGAGCAGTTCTTC
CASSSASGGGSNEQFF
>TRBV6-4|.|TRBJ2-3|many
TGTGCCAGCAGTGACTCGGCAGGGGTTGGTACGCAGTATTTT
CASSDSAGVGTQYF
>TRBV25-1|TRBD1|TRBJ1-5|once
TGTGCCAGCAGTGATGCCGGACAGGGCGGTCAGCCCCAGCATTTT
CASSDAGQGGQPQHF
>TRBV7-9|.|TRBJ1-2|once
TGTGCCAGCAGCTTTGAGGTTGAGGGGTCGGTGGGCTACACCTTC
CASSFEVEGSVGYTF
>TRBV5-5|.|TRBJ1-1|few
TGTGCCAGCACCCCGACAGGGAACACTGAAGCTTTCTTT
CASTPTGNTEAFF
>TRBV20-1|TRBD2|TRBJ2-3|few
TGCAGTGCGACCCTTCGCGGGGGGCTAAGGGATACGCAGTATTTT
CSATLRGGLRDTQYF
>TRBV7-7|.|TRBJ2-3|.
TGTGCTAGCAGCCCGATGACAGGACCAGATACGCAGTATTTT
CASSPMTGPDTQYF
>TRBV28|.|TRBJ2-7|.
TGTGCCGGCAGTTTATTGTACGAGCAGTACTTC
CAGSLLYEQYF
>TRBV15|.|TRBJ1-5|.
TGTGCCACCAGCAGAGAACAGGGTTTGCAGCCCCAGCATTTT
CATSREQGLQPQHF
>TRBV5-6|.|TRBJ2-7|few
TGTGCCAGCAGCCCCGGACGGAGATGTGAGCAGTACTTC
CASSPGRRCEQYF
>TRBV24-1|TRBD2|TRBJ2-1|.
TGTGCCACCAGTGATTTCAACAATCGGGGGGGCCGCTACAATGAGCAGTTCTTC
CATSDFNNRGGRYNEQFF
>TRBV28|.|TRBJ2-5|many
TGTGCCAGCAGTTTGGCGGGATATGAGACCCAGTACTTC
CASSLAGYETQYF
>TRBV7-2|TRBD2|TRBJ2-4|.
TGTGCCAGCAGCTTAGGAGCGGGATGCTACAATGAGCAGTACTTC
CASSLGAGCYNEQYF
>TRBV20-1|.|TRBJ2-1|few
TGCAGTGCTCCTCCTCTAGGAGATGAGCAGTTCTTC
CSAPPLGDEQFF
>TRBV29-1|TRBD1|TRBJ1-5|.
TGCAGCGTCCGGGACAGGAGCAATCAGCCCCAGCATTTT
CSVRDRSNQPQHF
>TRBV4-1|.|TRBJ1-5|.
TGCGCCAGCAGCCAAGATCCCTCCAATCAGCCCCAGCATTTT
CASSQDPSNQPQHF
>TRBV5-1|.|TRBJ1-2|.
TGCGCCAGCAGCTTGGGGGACGCTTATGGCTACACCTTC
CASSLGDAYGYTF
>TRBV4-1|.|TRBJ2-3|many
TGCGCCAGCAGCCAAGAAGCGACCCCAGATACGCAGTATTTT
CASSQEATPDTQYF
>TRBV5-1|TRBD1|TRBJ2-5|.
TGCGCCAGCAGCTTAACCGGGACAGCGGTATTCCAAGAGACCCAGGACTTC
CASSLTGTAVFQETQDF
>TRBV4-1|TRBD1|TRBJ1-4|.
TGCGCCAGCAGCCCTAGGACAGGAGTTAATGAAAAACTGTTTTTT
CASSPRTGVNEKLFF
>TRBV28|.|TRBJ2-1|.
TGTGCCAGCAGCGGGGGCCAACTTTTCCGAGAGGATGAGCAGTTCTTC
CASSGGQLFREDEQFF
>TRBV20-1|TRBD2|TRBJ2-1|.
TGCAGTGCTCCCCTAGCGGGGGCCGGGTACAATGAGCAGTTCTTC
CSAPLAGAGYNEQFF
>TRBV5-1|.|TRBJ2-2|few
TGCGCCAGCAGCTGGGAAGGGTTGAACACCGGGGAGCTGTTTTTT
CASSWEGLNTGELFF
>TRBV28|TRBD1|TRBJ1-2|.
TGTGCCAGCAGTCTAACCCGGACAGGGGATGATGGCTACACCTTC
CASSLTRTGDDGYTF
>TRBV7-3|.|TRBJ2-5|many
TGTGCCAGCAGCTTAACGGGCGGACGCTCCCCGACCCAGTACTTC
CASSLTGGRSPTQYF
>TRBV6-7|.|TRBJ2-2|.
TGTGCCACACCCGGGGAGAACACCGGGGAGCTGTTTTTT
CATPGENTGELFF
>TRBV28|.|TRBJ1-5|.
TGTGCCTCGAAGTCAGTCTGGAATCAGCCCCAGCATTTT
CASKSVWNQPQHF
>TRBV29-1|.|TRBJ2-2|.
TGCAGCGTTGAAGAACGGGGCACCGGGGAGCTGTTTTTT
CSVEERGTGELFF
>TRBV20-1|TRBD1|TRBJ2-7|few
TGCAGTGCTAGAGGGACAGGGGGGTGGGGAGAGCAGTACTTC
CSARGTGGWGEQYF
>TRBV9|.|TRBJ2-4|few
TGTGCCAGCAGCCCTCCGAACGGCGCCGCGTTTGACATTCAGTACTTC
CASSPPNGAAFDIQYF
>TRBV20-1|TRBD2|TRBJ2-2|.
TGCAGCTTTATGGACGGGCTAGCGGGCACCGGGGAGCTGTTTTTT
CSFMDGLAGTGELFF
>TRBV29-1|.|TRBJ2-7|many
TGCAGCGTTGTCTTGGTAGACCGATCCTACGAGCAGTACTTC
CSVVLVDRSYEQYF
>TRBV29-1|.|TRBJ1-2|.
TGCAGCGTACCCGAAGGGGCGGGCTACACCTTC
CSVPEGAGYTF
>TRBV25-1|TRBD2|TRBJ2-5|many
TGTGCCAGCAGTGATCTCGGACTAGCGGGGTACCAAGAGACCCAGTACTTC
CASSDLGLAGYQETQYF
>TRBV5-1|.|TRBJ2-3|.
TGCGCCAGCAGGAGGGGCCCAGGGGATACGCAGTATTTT
CASRRGPGDTQYF
>TRBV20-1|.|TRBJ2-5|few
TGCAGTGCTCCGACCTCTAGGGAAGAGACCCAGTACTTC
CSAPTSREETQYF
>TRBV3-1|.|TRBJ1-1|few
TGTGCCAGCAGCCAATTTCGGGTAACGAGCACTGAAGCTTTCTTT
CASSQFRVTSTEAFF